A single sample gave rise to the 12 T cell receptor beta chains below, sequenced in a study of cytomegalovirus exposure and HLA in healthy donors. Sequencing used immunoSEQ multiplex PCR; TCRdb keeps in-frame clones, though not all of them. The sample holds roughly 75,000 clones, 94% seen once. Sequencing input: PBMCs. These receptor sequences come from a woman aged 18-29 years in good health and CMV-seropositive.

The rearrangement links TRBV19 to TRBJ2-7, with D tentatively TRBD2 (6 bases). Germline V gene sequence: CDR1 LNHDA, CDR2 SQIVND (reference sequence). V lost 3 bases, J lost 2 bases, and 11 bases lay in between. This CDR3 region has 14 residues. This CDR3 reads CASSIGGSPYEQYF. CDR3 bases: TGTGCCAGTAGTATTGGGGGGAGTCCCTACGAGCAGTACTTC.

The chain uses TRBV7-2 and TRBJ2-2, with D tentatively TRBD1 (5 bases). Trimming took 2 bases from V and 6 from J, leaving 10 bases between them. In germline, CDR1 is SGHTA, CDR2 FQGNSA. The CDR3 has 14 residues. The CDR3 sequence is CASSLQGRAGELFF. CDR3 sequence (DNA): TGTGCCAGCAGCTTACAGGGAAGGGCCGGGGAGCTGTTTTTT.

The V gene is TRBV21-1, the J gene TRBJ1-5. TRBV21-1 is flagged as a pseudogene. The CDR3 runs 14 residues. The CDR3: CASSKKRGGQPQHF. In nucleotides, the CDR3 is TGTGCCAGCAGCAAAAAAAGGGGAGGTCAGCCCCAGCATTTT.

DNA of the CDR3: TGTGCCAGTAGTATCGGGGACATAAATTCACCCCTCCACTTT. It specifies CASSIGDINSPLHF. The rearrangement links TRBV19 to TRBJ1-6; perhaps TRBD1 as D (6 bases). V shed 3 bases and J shed 7 bases, with 10 bases lying between them. This CDR3 is built from 14 residues. Germline values: CDR1 LNHDA, CDR2 SQIVND (reference sequence).

V is TRBV9 and J is TRBJ2-5, with D hard to call. CDR1 is SGDLS and CDR2 is YYNGEE in the germline V gene. The CDR3 has 15 residues. Trimming removed 3 bases at V and 4 bases at J, with 16 bases between. In DNA form, the CDR3 reads TGTGCCAGCAGCGCCAAAGATGAGATTCGAGAGACCCAGTACTTC. It yields the protein CASSAKDEIRETQYF.

This clone was seen only once. The chain carries TRBV27 and TRBJ1-2, with 11 positions matching TRBD1. V shed 5 bases, J shed 5 bases, and the junction held 10 bases outside the gene matches. Germline-derived CDR1 and CDR2 are MNHEY and SMNVEV (reference sequence). The CDR3 is 16 amino acids. The CDR3 DNA sequence: TGTGCCAGCAGTCCACTACCGGGACAGGGGGTTTATGGCTACACCTTC. As protein: CASSPLPGQGVYGYTF.

The rearrangement uses TRBV5-6 and TRBJ1-4, with D tentatively TRBD1 (5 bases). The length of the CDR3 is 14 residues. With 0 bases removed from V and 7 bases from J, the gap between germline ends came to 10 bases. Germline-derived CDR1 and CDR2 are SGHDT and YYEEEE. Written as DNA, the CDR3 is TGTGCCAGCAGCTTGGCGGGGGTACGTGAAAAACTGTTTTTT. Protein sequence: CASSLAGVREKLFF.

The chain joins TRBV5-4 to TRBJ1-1, with D possibly TRBD1 on 5 matching bases. The germline V and J ends were trimmed by 0 bases and 5 bases, with 14 bases remaining between them. Looked up from germline, CDR1 is SGHNT and CDR2 is YYREEE (reference sequence). CDR3 length equals 15 residues. CDR3: CASSLVGAGRTEAFF. CDR3 DNA: TGTGCCAGCAGCTTGGTAGGGGCAGGTAGGACTGAAGCTTTCTTT.

V usage is TRBV9 and J usage is TRBJ2-3; the match to TRBD2 covers 15 bases. With V trimmed by 4 bases and J by 1 base, 7 bases remained unmatched. CDR1 is SGDLS, CDR2 YYNGEE, per germline. This CDR3 has 18 residues. The CDR3 spells CASSPRTSGGAGTDTQYF. In nucleotides, the CDR3 is TGTGCCAGCAGCCCTCGGACTAGCGGGGGGGCCGGCACAGATACGCAGTATTTT.

This clone has a single count. The CDR3 DNA sequence: TGTGCCAGCAGCACCGACAGGCAGACCGGGGAGCTGTTTTTT. Protein: CASSTDRQTGELFF. This chain links TRBV7-2 with TRBJ2-2; D perhaps matches TRBD1 (6 bases). The CDR3 sequence is 14 residues long. V lost 5 bases and J 5 bases, leaving 12 bases between the germline ends. Germline V gene sequence: CDR1 SGHTA, CDR2 FQGNSA.

The chain links TRBV15 to TRBJ2-2; D unclear. The length of the CDR3 is 16 residues. In germline, CDR1 is LNHNV, CDR2 YYDKDF (reference sequence). V gave up 2 bases and J gave up 2 bases, with 12 bases separating them. CDR3 residues: CATSRHSGANTGELFF. CDR3 nucleotide sequence: TGTGCCACCAGCAGACACTCCGGAGCAAACACCGGGGAGCTGTTTTTT.

The rearrangement joins TRBV30 to TRBJ2-1; 7 bases agree with TRBD2. The CDR3 length is 14 residues. Germline CDR1 GTSNPN, CDR2 SVGIG (reference sequence). V was clipped by 2 bases and J by 6 bases; unmatched bases: 7. CDR3 region: CAWSQTSWSNEQFF. The CDR3 DNA is TGTGCCTGGAGTCAGACTAGCTGGTCCAATGAGCAGTTCTTC. Combining the CDR3 with reference TRBV30 and TRBJ2-1 gives the whole variable domain SQTIHQWPATLVQPVGSPLSLECTVEGTSNPNLYWYRQAAGRGLQLLFYSVGIGQISSEVPQNLSASRPQDRQFILSSKKLLLSDSGFYLCAWSQTSWSNEQFFGPGTRLTVL.